This T cell receptor beta chain was identified during a study of radiotherapy plus CTLA-4 blockade in lung cancer. On the study more broadly: Objective responses emerged in about 20% of patients, and roughly 30% attained disease control.

The protocol was immunoSEQ multiplex PCR, while the TCRdb copy is restricted to in-frame clones and leaves out a portion. The sample holds some 110,000 clones, more than 70% seen once. This clonotype was obtained from a human donor with non-small cell lung cancer that progressed on radiotherapy plus ipilimumab. Some clones in this sample may be carry-over from other donors' samples. The sequencing here drew on peripheral blood, taken from a patient treated with radiotherapy plus ipilimumab.

CDR3: CASSQHSLGPRSPLHF. The CDR3 DNA reads TGCGCCAGCAGCCAACATTCTCTAGGACCGCGCTCACCCCTCCACTTT. The chain uses TRBV4-3 and TRBJ1-6; no clear D. The V gene's germline CDR1 is LGHNA and CDR2 YSLEER. V was cut by 2 bases and J by 10 bases, with 18 bases left in between. This CDR3 has 16 residues.